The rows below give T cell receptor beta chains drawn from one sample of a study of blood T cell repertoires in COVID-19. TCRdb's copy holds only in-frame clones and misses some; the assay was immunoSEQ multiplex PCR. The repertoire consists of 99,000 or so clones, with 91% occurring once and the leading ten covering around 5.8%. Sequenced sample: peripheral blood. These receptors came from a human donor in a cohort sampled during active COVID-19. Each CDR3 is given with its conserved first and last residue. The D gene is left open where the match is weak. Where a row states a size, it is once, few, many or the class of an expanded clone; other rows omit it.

CDR3 protein: CASSLEWTSVDEQYF
CDR3 DNA: TGTGCCAGCAGCTTAGAGTGGACTAGCGTCGACGAGCAGTACTTC
D gene: TRBD2
V gene: TRBV7-9
J gene: TRBJ2-7
clone size: few

CDR3 protein: CASSQDQVGLYEQYF
CDR3 DNA: TGCGCCAGCAGCCAAGATCAAGTGGGACTCTACGAGCAGTACTTC
D gene: .
V gene: TRBV4-3
J gene: TRBJ2-7
clone size: .

CDR3 protein: CASSLTTGIRNNEQFF
CDR3 DNA: TGCGCCAGCAGCCTGACGACAGGGATCAGGAACAATGAGCAGTTCTTC
D gene: TRBD1
V gene: TRBV5-1
J gene: TRBJ2-1
clone size: .

CDR3 protein: CASSSTGGADLRGYTF
CDR3 DNA: TGTGCCAGCTCATCGACAGGGGGCGCCGACCTTCGAGGCTACACCTTC
D gene: TRBD1
V gene: TRBV18
J gene: TRBJ1-2
clone size: .

CDR3 protein: CASSLKGYPGQGNTEAFF
CDR3 DNA: TGTGCCAGCAGCTTGAAAGGCTATCCGGGACAGGGTAACACTGAAGCTTTCTTT
D gene: TRBD1
V gene: TRBV11-2
J gene: TRBJ1-1
clone size: .

CDR3 protein: CASSSHSGDTEAFF
CDR3 DNA: TGTGCCAGCAGCTCCCACTCCGGGGACACTGAAGCTTTCTTT
D gene: .
V gene: TRBV7-3
J gene: TRBJ1-1
clone size: .

CDR3 protein: CASSQFPGGAVYEQYF
CDR3 DNA: TGTGCCAGCAGCCAATTCCCTGGAGGGGCTGTCTACGAGCAGTACTTC
D gene: .
V gene: TRBV4-2
J gene: TRBJ2-7
clone size: .

CDR3 protein: CASRSGLPPKNIQYF
CDR3 DNA: TGTGCCAGCAGATCCGGACTACCCCCCAAAAACATTCAGTACTTC
D gene: .
V gene: TRBV6-4
J gene: TRBJ2-4
clone size: .

CDR3 protein: CASSLIRGRVGTEAFF
CDR3 DNA: TGTGCCAGCAGTTTGATAAGGGGGCGGGTTGGTACTGAAGCTTTCTTT
D gene: TRBD1
V gene: TRBV28
J gene: TRBJ1-1
clone size: .

CDR3 protein: CASSQGQAYNEQFF
CDR3 DNA: TGCGCCAGCAGCCAGGGACAGGCTTACAATGAGCAGTTCTTC
D gene: TRBD1
V gene: TRBV5-1
J gene: TRBJ2-1
clone size: .

CDR3 protein: CASSFVLGVTGELFF
CDR3 DNA: TGTGCCAGCAGCTTCGTTTTAGGGGTGACCGGGGAGCTGTTTTTT
D gene: .
V gene: TRBV5-4
J gene: TRBJ2-2
clone size: once

CDR3 protein: CASSIQGAGTEAFF
CDR3 DNA: TGTGCCAGTAGTATCCAGGGCGCAGGGACTGAAGCTTTCTTT
D gene: .
V gene: TRBV19
J gene: TRBJ1-1
clone size: .

CDR3 protein: CASSRTGEREQFF
CDR3 DNA: TGTGCCAGCAGCAGAACAGGGGAACGCGAGCAGTTCTTC
D gene: TRBD1
V gene: TRBV7-8
J gene: TRBJ2-1
clone size: .

CDR3 protein: CASRRWTARGETQYF
CDR3 DNA: TGTGCCAGTAGAAGATGGACAGCTAGGGGAGAGACCCAGTACTTC
D gene: .
V gene: TRBV19
J gene: TRBJ2-5
clone size: .

CDR3 protein: CASSLGTGVSYEQYF
CDR3 DNA: TGTGCCAGCAGCTTAGGGACAGGGGTCTCCTACGAGCAGTACTTC
D gene: TRBD1
V gene: TRBV7-2
J gene: TRBJ2-7
clone size: .

CDR3 protein: CASSGTGIYEQYF
CDR3 DNA: TGTGCCAGCAGCGGGACAGGGATCTACGAGCAGTACTTC
D gene: TRBD1
V gene: TRBV28
J gene: TRBJ2-7
clone size: .

CDR3 protein: CSVEGLAGVDTQYF
CDR3 DNA: TGCAGCGTTGAGGGACTAGCGGGAGTAGATACGCAGTATTTT
D gene: TRBD2
V gene: TRBV29-1
J gene: TRBJ2-3
clone size: .

CDR3 protein: CASSPSGSETQYF
CDR3 DNA: TGTGCCAGCTCACCGTCGGGTTCAGAGACCCAGTACTTC
D gene: .
V gene: TRBV18
J gene: TRBJ2-5
clone size: .

CDR3 protein: CAWSVLLTEAFF
CDR3 DNA: TGTGCCTGGAGTGTACTCTTAACTGAAGCTTTCTTT
D gene: .
V gene: TRBV30
J gene: TRBJ1-1
clone size: .

CDR3 protein: CASSLVSGRESSYNEQFF
CDR3 DNA: TGTGCCAGCAGCTTGGTTAGCGGGAGGGAAAGCTCCTACAATGAGCAGTTCTTC
D gene: TRBD2
V gene: TRBV5-6
J gene: TRBJ2-1
clone size: once

CDR3 protein: CASSAKGEGAYEQYF
CDR3 DNA: TGTGCCAGCAGCGCCAAGGGGGAGGGGGCCTACGAGCAGTACTTC
D gene: .
V gene: TRBV21-1
J gene: TRBJ2-7
clone size: .

CDR3 protein: CASSLAGGASYEQYF
CDR3 DNA: TGTGCCAGCAGCTTAGCTGGGGGCGCGTCCTACGAGCAGTACTTC
D gene: .
V gene: TRBV7-2
J gene: TRBJ2-7
clone size: .

CDR3 protein: CASSSILQGGTYEQYF
CDR3 DNA: TGTGCCAGCAGTTCCATTTTGCAGGGAGGGACCTACGAGCAGTACTTC
D gene: TRBD2
V gene: TRBV28
J gene: TRBJ2-7
clone size: .

CDR3 protein: CAISESWLAQPQHF
CDR3 DNA: TGTGCCATCAGTGAGTCGTGGTTAGCTCAGCCCCAGCATTTT
D gene: .
V gene: TRBV10-3
J gene: TRBJ1-5
clone size: .

CDR3 protein: CASSFEARGGYTF
CDR3 DNA: TGTGCCAGCAGTTTTGAAGCCAGGGGTGGCTACACCTTC
D gene: .
V gene: TRBV28
J gene: TRBJ1-2
clone size: .

CDR3 protein: CASSRATGGATEAFF
CDR3 DNA: TGTGCCAGCAGCAGGGCGACAGGGGGGGCCACTGAAGCTTTCTTT
D gene: .
V gene: TRBV21-1
J gene: TRBJ1-1
clone size: .

CDR3 protein: CASSLAVLQETQYF
CDR3 DNA: TGTGCCAGCAGTCTGGCGGTCCTACAAGAGACCCAGTACTTC
D gene: .
V gene: TRBV6-2/TRBV6-3
J gene: TRBJ2-5
clone size: .

CDR3 protein: CASSHEVVGYNEQFF
CDR3 DNA: TGTGCCAGCAGCCATGAGGTTGTTGGGTACAATGAGCAGTTCTTC
D gene: .
V gene: TRBV11-2
J gene: TRBJ2-1
clone size: .

CDR3 protein: CASQQAYSGNTIYF
CDR3 DNA: TGTGCCAGCCAACAGGCGTACTCTGGAAACACCATATATTTT
D gene: .
V gene: TRBV5-8
J gene: TRBJ1-3
clone size: .

CDR3 protein: CASSMDRGYNEQFF
CDR3 DNA: TGTGCCAGCAGCATGGACAGGGGGTACAATGAGCAGTTCTTC
D gene: TRBD1
V gene: TRBV6-5
J gene: TRBJ2-1
clone size: .

CDR3 protein: CASRWDSNQETQYF
CDR3 DNA: TGTGCCAGCAGGTGGGACTCCAACCAAGAGACCCAGTACTTC
D gene: .
V gene: TRBV28
J gene: TRBJ2-5
clone size: once

CDR3 protein: CASSLVGTGGEEQYF
CDR3 DNA: TGTGCCAGCAGCTTAGTCGGGACAGGGGGCGAAGAGCAGTACTTC
D gene: TRBD1
V gene: TRBV11-2
J gene: TRBJ2-7
clone size: once

CDR3 protein: CASREQGAAYGYTF
CDR3 DNA: TGTGCCAGCAGGGAACAGGGAGCCGCCTATGGCTACACCTTC
D gene: .
V gene: TRBV13
J gene: TRBJ1-2
clone size: .

CDR3 protein: CAWSKIGGSVSGELFF
CDR3 DNA: TGTGCCTGGAGTAAGATCGGCGGTTCTGTGTCCGGGGAGCTGTTTTTT
D gene: .
V gene: TRBV30
J gene: TRBJ2-2
clone size: .

CDR3 protein: CASSETERQETQYF
CDR3 DNA: TGTGCCAGCAGTGAAACAGAACGCCAAGAGACCCAGTACTTC
D gene: .
V gene: TRBV2
J gene: TRBJ2-5
clone size: .

CDR3 protein: CASSGRDRGSYNEQFF
CDR3 DNA: TGTGCCAGCAGCGGCCGGGACAGGGGGTCCTACAATGAGCAGTTCTTC
D gene: TRBD1
V gene: TRBV9
J gene: TRBJ2-1
clone size: .

CDR3 protein: CASGAGVGSYEQYF
CDR3 DNA: TGTGCCAGCGGGGCGGGAGTCGGTTCCTACGAGCAGTACTTC
D gene: TRBD2
V gene: TRBV6-5
J gene: TRBJ2-7
clone size: .

CDR3 protein: CASSLDKSGRANHNEQFF
CDR3 DNA: TGTGCCAGCAGCTTAGATAAAAGCGGGAGGGCGAATCACAATGAGCAGTTCTTC
D gene: TRBD2
V gene: TRBV11-2
J gene: TRBJ2-1
clone size: .

CDR3 protein: CASLYQGAETQYF
CDR3 DNA: TGTGCCAGCCTTTACCAGGGGGCGGAGACCCAGTACTTC
D gene: TRBD1
V gene: TRBV28
J gene: TRBJ2-5
clone size: once

CDR3 protein: CASSLGGTGDLGYGYTF
CDR3 DNA: TGTGCCAGCAGCTTAGGGGGGACAGGGGACCTTGGCTATGGCTACACCTTC
D gene: TRBD1
V gene: TRBV7-9
J gene: TRBJ1-2
clone size: .

CDR3 protein: CASIEYGQRTDTQYF
CDR3 DNA: TGTGCCAGCATTGAATATGGGCAACGCACAGATACGCAGTATTTT
D gene: .
V gene: TRBV27
J gene: TRBJ2-3
clone size: .

CDR3 protein: CASSSWSAYGYTF
CDR3 DNA: TGTGCCAGCAGCTCTTGGAGCGCGTATGGCTACACCTTC
D gene: .
V gene: TRBV7-9
J gene: TRBJ1-2
clone size: .

CDR3 protein: CATMEVNYNEQFF
CDR3 DNA: TGTGCCACGATGGAGGTGAACTACAATGAGCAGTTCTTC
D gene: .
V gene: TRBV19
J gene: TRBJ2-1
clone size: .

CDR3 protein: CASSLEGGGQGGTGELFF
CDR3 DNA: TGTGCCAGCAGCTTAGAAGGTGGCGGACAGGGCGGCACCGGGGAGCTGTTTTTT
D gene: TRBD1
V gene: TRBV13
J gene: TRBJ2-2
clone size: .

CDR3 protein: CASSLLGVEQPQHF
CDR3 DNA: TGTGCCAGCAGTCTACTCGGGGTCGAGCAGCCCCAGCATTTT
D gene: .
V gene: TRBV6-2/TRBV6-3
J gene: TRBJ1-5
clone size: once

CDR3 protein: CAWTVNNSPLHF
CDR3 DNA: TGTGCCTGGACAGTGAATAATTCACCCCTCCACTTT
D gene: .
V gene: TRBV30
J gene: TRBJ1-6
clone size: .